A selection of T cell receptor beta chains follows, all from one sample in a study of shared clonotypes between healthy human individuals. Clones were sequenced by immunoSEQ multiplex PCR, and TCRdb holds only the in-frame ones, with some missing. The profile shows fewer than 500,000 clones, 60% to 80% of them singletons. Sequenced input: PBMCs. These receptors came from a woman aged 40 to 50 in good health. Some clones in this sample may be carry-over from other donors' samples. Each CDR3 is given with its conserved first and last residue. A D gene is named only where the DNA matches it firmly. Part of the rows lack a size; the others show once, few, many or a class for expanded clones.

D	V	size	J	CDR3	DNA
NA	TRBV19	NA	TRBJ2-7	CASSIYGSTYEQYF	TGTGCCAGTAGTATTTACGGCAGCACCTACGAGCAGTACTTC
TRBD2	TRBV10-2	NA	TRBJ2-2	CASSTGLYLNTGELFF	TGCGCCAGCAGCACGGGACTATACTTGAACACCGGGGAGCTGTTTTTT
NA	TRBV19	NA	TRBJ2-7	CASSIRSKTGDYEQYF	TGTGCCAGTAGTATTCGTTCCAAGACCGGGGACTACGAGCAGTACTTC
NA	TRBV5-6	NA	TRBJ2-1	CASSLDPQTYNEQFF	TGTGCCAGCAGCTTGGACCCTCAAACCTACAATGAGCAGTTCTTC
TRBD1	TRBV11-2	NA	TRBJ1-3	CASRRPGQGAFGNTIYF	TGTGCCAGCAGACGACCGGGACAGGGGGCTTTTGGAAACACCATATATTTT
TRBD1	TRBV28	NA	TRBJ1-5	CASSLWAGQGGNQPQHF	TGTGCCAGCAGTCTCTGGGCAGGACAGGGCGGCAATCAGCCCCAGCATTTT
TRBD2	TRBV29-1	NA	TRBJ2-5	CSVGLAGGPGETQYF	TGCAGCGTCGGACTAGCGGGAGGGCCGGGAGAGACCCAGTACTTC
NA	TRBV11-2	NA	TRBJ1-1	CASSLEGLGHTEAFF	TGTGCCAGCAGCTTAGAGGGGCTTGGTCACACTGAAGCTTTCTTT
TRBD1	TRBV4-1	many	TRBJ1-1	CASSYQGADLAEAFF	TGCGCCAGCAGCTATCAGGGGGCGGATTTGGCTGAAGCTTTCTTT
NA	TRBV18	NA	TRBJ1-2	CASSPRQESYGYTF	TGTGCCAGCTCACCGAGGCAGGAATCCTATGGCTACACCTTC
NA	TRBV18	NA	TRBJ1-1	CASSPPGRGTEAFF	TGTGCCAGCTCACCACCGGGTAGGGGCACTGAAGCTTTCTTT
TRBD1	TRBV19	NA	TRBJ2-3	CASRPATGEGTDTQYF	TGTGCCAGTAGGCCTGCTACAGGGGAAGGGACAGATACGCAGTATTTT
TRBD1	TRBV7-9	NA	TRBJ2-1	CASSRQGAPYNEQFF	TGTGCCAGCAGTAGACAGGGGGCCCCCTACAATGAGCAGTTCTTC